This T cell receptor (beta chain) derives from a study of T cell changes during pregnancy in multiple sclerosis (dated by TCRdb to about 2019). Notes on the research overall: The study looked at changes in the T cell repertoire across pregnancy in women with multiple sclerosis.

On this clone itself: No cognate antigen has been identified for it. Base quality data are lacking; no much larger clone is found one base away.

The germline V gene specifies MDHEN as CDR1 and SYDVKM as CDR2. V is reduced by 7 bases and J by 7 bases, leaving a spacing of 10 bases between them. From its cysteine to its phenylalanine, the CDR3 spans 12 amino acids. Of the read, only the CDR3 DNA is kept; its 36 bases are in frame from base 1. The library was generated by the immunoSEQ multiplex PCR assay. Entries here come from immuneACCESS through TCRdb and include only in-frame sequences with V and J called. Some clones fail to appear in such tables; in the studies checked, an unresolved V gene covers under half of the shortfall, and the cause of the remainder is unknown. The sample yields nearly 70,000 clones; about 91% were counted once. More than 1.1% of the sample is taken by the ten largest.

Sequenced material: peripheral blood, taken in the second trimester of pregnancy. This clonotype was sampled from a female donor in good health, enrolled as a control in a pregnancy study. The chain is made from TRBV28 and TRBJ1-4, and perhaps TRBD1 as D gene, on 5 matching bases. The nucleotide sequence reads TGTGCCAGCACGGTGGGGGGTGAAAAACTGTTTTTT. Translated, this gives CASTVGGEKLFF.